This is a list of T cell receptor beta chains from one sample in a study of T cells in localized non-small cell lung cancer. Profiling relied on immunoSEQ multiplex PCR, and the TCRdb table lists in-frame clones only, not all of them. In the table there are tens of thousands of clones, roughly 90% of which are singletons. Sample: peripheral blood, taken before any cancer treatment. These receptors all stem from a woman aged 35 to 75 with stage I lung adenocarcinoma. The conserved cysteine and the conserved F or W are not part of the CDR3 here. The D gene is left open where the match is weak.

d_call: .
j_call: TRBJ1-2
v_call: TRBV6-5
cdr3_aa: ASRATANYGYT

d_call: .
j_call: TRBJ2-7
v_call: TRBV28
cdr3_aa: ASSPGPGAASEQY

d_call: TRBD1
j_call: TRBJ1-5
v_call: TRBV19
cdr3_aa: ASSIMAGGLSNQPQH

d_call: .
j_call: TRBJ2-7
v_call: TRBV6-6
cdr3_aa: ASSLMADSYEQY

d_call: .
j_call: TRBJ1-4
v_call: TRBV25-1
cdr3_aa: ASSLITGVNEKLF

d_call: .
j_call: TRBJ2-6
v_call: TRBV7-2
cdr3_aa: ASSPRTFSGANVLT

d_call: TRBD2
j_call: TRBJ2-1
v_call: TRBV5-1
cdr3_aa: ASSLALASGVYNEQF

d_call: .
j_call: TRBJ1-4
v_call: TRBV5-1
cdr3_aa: ASRQGGTPNEKLF

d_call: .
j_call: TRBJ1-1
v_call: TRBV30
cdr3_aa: AWSRSNTEAF

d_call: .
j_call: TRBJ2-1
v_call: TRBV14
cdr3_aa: ASSQVNSYNEQF

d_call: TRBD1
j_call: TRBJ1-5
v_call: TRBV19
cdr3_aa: ASSISGGNSNQPQH

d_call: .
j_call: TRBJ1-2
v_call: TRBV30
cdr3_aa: AWSVGSPVDGYT

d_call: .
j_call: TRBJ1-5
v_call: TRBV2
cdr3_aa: ASSRDNNQPQH

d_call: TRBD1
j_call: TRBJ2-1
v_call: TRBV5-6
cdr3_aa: ASRGDREVDNEQF

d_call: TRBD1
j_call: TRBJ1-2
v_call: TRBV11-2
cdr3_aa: ASSLGGTDYNYGYT

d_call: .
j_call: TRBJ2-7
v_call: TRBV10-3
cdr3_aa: AISDRDSIPQQY

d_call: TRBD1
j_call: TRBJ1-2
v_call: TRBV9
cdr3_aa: ASSPRDRPLSGYT

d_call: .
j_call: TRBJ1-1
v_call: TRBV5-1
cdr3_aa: ASSFGQRLNTEAF

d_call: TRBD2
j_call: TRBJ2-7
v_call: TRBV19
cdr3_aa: ASRPGTSGYEQY

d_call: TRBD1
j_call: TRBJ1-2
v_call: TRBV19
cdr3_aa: ASSLGTGPSYGYT

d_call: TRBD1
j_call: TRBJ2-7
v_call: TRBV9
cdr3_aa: ASSVGQGNYEQY

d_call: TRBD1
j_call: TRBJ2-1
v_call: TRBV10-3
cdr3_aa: AISGDSGGKDEQF

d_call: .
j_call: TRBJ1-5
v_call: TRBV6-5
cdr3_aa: ASSYGGGGNQPQH

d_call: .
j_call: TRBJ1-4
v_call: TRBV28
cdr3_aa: ASSFPGAREKLF